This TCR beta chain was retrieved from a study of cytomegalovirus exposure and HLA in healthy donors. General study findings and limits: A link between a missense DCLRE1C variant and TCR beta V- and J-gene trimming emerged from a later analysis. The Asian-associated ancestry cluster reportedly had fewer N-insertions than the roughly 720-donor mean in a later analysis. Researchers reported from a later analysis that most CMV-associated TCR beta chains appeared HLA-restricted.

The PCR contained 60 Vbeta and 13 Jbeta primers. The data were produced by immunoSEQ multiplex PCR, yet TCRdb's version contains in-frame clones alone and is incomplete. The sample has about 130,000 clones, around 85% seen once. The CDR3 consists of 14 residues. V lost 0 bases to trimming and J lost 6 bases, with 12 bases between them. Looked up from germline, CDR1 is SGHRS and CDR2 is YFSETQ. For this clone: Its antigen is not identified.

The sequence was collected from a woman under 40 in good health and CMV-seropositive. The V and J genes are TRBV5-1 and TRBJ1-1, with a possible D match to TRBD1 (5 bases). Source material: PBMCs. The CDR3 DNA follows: TGCGCCAGCAGCTTGGATTCGGGGGGGTCTGAAGCTTTCTTT. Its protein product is CASSLDSGGSEAFF.